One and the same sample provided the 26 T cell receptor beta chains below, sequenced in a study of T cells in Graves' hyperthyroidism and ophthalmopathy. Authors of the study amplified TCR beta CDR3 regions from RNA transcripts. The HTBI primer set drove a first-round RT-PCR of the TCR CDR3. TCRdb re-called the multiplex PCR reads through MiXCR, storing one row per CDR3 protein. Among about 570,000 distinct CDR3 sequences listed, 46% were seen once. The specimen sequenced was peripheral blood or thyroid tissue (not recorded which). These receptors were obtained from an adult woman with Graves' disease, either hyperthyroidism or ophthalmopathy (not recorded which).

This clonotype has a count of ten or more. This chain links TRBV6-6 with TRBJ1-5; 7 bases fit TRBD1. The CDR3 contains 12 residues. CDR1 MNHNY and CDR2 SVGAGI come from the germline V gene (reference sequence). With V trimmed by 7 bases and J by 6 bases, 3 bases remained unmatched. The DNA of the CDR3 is TGTGCCAGCACCCCAGGGGGTCAGCCCCAGCATTTT. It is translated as CASTPGGQPQHF.

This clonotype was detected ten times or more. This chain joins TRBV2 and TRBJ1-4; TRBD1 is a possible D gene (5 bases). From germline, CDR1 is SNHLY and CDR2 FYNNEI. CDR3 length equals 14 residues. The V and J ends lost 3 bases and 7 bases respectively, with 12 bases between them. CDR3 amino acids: CASSDHGGGEKLFF. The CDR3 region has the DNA TGTGCCAGCAGTGACCACGGGGGGGGTGAAAAACTGTTTTTT.

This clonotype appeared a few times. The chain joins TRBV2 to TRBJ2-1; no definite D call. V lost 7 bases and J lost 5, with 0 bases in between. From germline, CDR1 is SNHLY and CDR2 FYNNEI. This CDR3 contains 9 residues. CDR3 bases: TGTGCCAGCAACAATGAGCAGTTCTTC. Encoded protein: CASNNEQFF.

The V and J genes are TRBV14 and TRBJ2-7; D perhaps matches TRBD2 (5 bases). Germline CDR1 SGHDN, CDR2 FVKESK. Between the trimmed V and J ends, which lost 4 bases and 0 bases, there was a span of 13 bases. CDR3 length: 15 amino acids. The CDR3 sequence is CASSPSRGHSYEQYF. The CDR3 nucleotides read TGTGCCAGCAGCCCCTCCCGAGGGCACTCCTACGAGCAGTACTTC.

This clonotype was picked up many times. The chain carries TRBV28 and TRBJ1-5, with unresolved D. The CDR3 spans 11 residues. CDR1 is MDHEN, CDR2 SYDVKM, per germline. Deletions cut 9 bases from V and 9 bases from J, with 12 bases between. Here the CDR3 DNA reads TGTGCCAGTATGGACGGCCGGCCCCAGCATTTT. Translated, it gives CASMDGRPQHF. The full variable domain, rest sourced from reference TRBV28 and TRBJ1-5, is DVKVTQSSRYLVKRTGEKVFLECVQDMDHENMFWYRQDPGLGLRLIYFSYDVKMKEKGDIPEGYSVSREKKERFSLILESASTNQTSMYLCASMDGRPQHFGDGTRLSIL.

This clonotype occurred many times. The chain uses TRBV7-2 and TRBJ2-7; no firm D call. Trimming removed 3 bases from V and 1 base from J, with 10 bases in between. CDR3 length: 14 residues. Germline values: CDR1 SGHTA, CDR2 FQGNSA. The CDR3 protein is CASSLRHPSYEQYF. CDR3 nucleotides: TGTGCCAGCAGCTTGCGGCACCCATCCTACGAGCAGTACTTC. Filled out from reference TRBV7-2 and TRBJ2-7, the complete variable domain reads GAGVSQSPSNKVTEKGKDVELRCDPISGHTALYWYRQSLGQGLEFLIYFQGNSAPDKSGLPSDRFSAERTGGSVSTLTIQRTQQEDSAVYLCASSLRHPSYEQYFGPGTRLTVT.

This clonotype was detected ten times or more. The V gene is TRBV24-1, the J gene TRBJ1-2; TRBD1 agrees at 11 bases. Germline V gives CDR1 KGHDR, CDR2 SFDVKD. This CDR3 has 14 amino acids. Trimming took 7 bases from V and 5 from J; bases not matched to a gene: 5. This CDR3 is CATSRTGGEYGYTF. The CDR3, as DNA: TGTGCCACCAGCCGGACAGGGGGCGAGTATGGCTACACCTTC.

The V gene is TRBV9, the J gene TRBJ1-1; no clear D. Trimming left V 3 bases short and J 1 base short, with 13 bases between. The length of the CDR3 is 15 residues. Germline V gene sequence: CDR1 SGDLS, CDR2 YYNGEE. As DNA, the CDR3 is TGTGCCAGCAGCGGCTCTAGCGGGAGGAACACTGAAGCTTTCTTT. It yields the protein CASSGSSGRNTEAFF.

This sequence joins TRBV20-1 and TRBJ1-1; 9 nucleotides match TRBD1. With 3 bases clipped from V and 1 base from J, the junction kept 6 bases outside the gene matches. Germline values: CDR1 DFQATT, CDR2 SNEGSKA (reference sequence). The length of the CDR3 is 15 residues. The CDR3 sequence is CSASRGQGTNTEAFF. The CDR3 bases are TGCAGTGCTAGCCGGGGACAGGGTACGAACACTGAAGCTTTCTTT.

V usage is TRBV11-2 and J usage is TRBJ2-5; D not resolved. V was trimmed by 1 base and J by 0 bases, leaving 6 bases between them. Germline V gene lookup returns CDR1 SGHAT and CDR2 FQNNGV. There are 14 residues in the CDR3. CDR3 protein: CASSLASYQETQYF. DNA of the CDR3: TGTGCCAGCAGCTTAGCATCGTACCAAGAGACCCAGTACTTC.

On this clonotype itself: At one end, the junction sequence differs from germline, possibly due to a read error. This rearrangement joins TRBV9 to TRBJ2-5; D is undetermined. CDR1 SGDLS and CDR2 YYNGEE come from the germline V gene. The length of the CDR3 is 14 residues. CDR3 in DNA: TGTGCCAGCAGCGGTAGACAAGGGAAAGAGCCCCAGTACTTC. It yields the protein CASSGRQGKEPQYF. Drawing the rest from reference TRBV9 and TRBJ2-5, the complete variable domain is DSGVTQTPKHLITATGQRVTLRCSPRSGDLSVYWYQQSLDQGLQFLIQYYNGEERAKGNILERFSAQQFPDLHSELNLSSLELGDSALYFCASSGRQGKEPQYFGPGTRLLVL.

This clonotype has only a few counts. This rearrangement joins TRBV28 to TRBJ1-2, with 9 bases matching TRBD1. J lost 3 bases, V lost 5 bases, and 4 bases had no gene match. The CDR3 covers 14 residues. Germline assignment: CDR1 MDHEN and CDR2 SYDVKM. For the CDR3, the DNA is TGTGCCAGCAGTCCTACAGGGGGCCACTATGGCTACACCTTC. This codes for CASSPTGGHYGYTF.

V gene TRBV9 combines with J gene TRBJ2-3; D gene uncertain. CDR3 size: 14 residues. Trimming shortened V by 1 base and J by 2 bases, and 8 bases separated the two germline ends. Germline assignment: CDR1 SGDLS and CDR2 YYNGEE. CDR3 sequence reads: CASSVLRFTDTQYF. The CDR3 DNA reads TGTGCCAGCAGCGTACTTCGCTTCACAGATACGCAGTATTTT.

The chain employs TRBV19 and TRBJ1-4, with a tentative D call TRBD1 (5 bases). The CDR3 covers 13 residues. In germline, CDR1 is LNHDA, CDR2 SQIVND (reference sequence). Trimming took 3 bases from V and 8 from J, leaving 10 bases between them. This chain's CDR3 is CASSIGQREKLFF. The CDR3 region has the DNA TGTGCCAGTAGTATTGGACAACGGGAAAAACTGTTTTTT.

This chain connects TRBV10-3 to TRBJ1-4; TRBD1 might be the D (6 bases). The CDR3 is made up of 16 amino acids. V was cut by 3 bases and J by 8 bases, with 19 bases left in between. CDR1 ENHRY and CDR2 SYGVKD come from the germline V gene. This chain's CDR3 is CAISDFRTADSEKLFF. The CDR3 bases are TGTGCCATCAGTGACTTCAGGACAGCCGACAGCGAAAAACTGTTTTTT.

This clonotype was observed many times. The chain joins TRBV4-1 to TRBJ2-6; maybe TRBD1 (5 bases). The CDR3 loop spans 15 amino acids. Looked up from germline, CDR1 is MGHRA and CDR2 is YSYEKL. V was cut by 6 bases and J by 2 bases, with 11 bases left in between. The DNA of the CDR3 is TGCGCCAGCAGAGGGGTGCGCACTGGGGCCAACGTCCTGACTTTC. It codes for CASRGVRTGANVLTF.

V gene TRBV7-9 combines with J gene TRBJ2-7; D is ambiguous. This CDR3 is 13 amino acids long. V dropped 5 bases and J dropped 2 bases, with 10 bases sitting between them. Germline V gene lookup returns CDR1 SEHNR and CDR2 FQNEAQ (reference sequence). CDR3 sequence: CASSARPPYEQYF. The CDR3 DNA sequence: TGTGCCAGCAGCGCCCGACCGCCCTACGAGCAGTACTTC.

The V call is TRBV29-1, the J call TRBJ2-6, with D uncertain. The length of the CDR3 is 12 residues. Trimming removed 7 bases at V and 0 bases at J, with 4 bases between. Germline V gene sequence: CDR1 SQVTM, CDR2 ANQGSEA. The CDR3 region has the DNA TGCAGCGGACACTCTGGGGCCAACGTCCTGACTTTC. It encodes CSGHSGANVLTF.

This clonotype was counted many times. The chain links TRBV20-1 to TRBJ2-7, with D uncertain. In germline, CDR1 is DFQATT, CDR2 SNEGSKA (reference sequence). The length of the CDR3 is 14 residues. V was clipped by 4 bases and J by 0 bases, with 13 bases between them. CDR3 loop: CSATDPKSSYEQYF. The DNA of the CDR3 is TGCAGTGCTACGGACCCGAAAAGCTCCTACGAGCAGTACTTC.

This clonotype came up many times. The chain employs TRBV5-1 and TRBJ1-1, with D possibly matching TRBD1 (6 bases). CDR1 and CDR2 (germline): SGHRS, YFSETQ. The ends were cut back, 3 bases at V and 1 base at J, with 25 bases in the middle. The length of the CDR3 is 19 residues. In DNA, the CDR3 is TGCGCCAGCAGCTCGAAGATAACAGGGCTTCTGAGCCAGAACACTGAAGCTTTCTTT. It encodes CASSSKITGLLSQNTEAFF.

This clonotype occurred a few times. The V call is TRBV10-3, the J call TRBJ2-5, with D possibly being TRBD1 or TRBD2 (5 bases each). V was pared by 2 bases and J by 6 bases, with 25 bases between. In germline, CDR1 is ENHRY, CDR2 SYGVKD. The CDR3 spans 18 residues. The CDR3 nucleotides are TGTGCCATCAGTGAGGAGGGGAGTGTATGGCAGCCTAGGAAGACCCAGTACTTC. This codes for CAISEEGSVWQPRKTQYF.

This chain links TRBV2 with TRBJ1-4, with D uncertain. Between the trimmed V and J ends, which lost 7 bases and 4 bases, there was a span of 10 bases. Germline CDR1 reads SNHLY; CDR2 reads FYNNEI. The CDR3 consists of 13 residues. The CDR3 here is CASNRRNNEKLFF. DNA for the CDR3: TGTGCCAGCAACCGTAGAAATAATGAAAAACTGTTTTTT.

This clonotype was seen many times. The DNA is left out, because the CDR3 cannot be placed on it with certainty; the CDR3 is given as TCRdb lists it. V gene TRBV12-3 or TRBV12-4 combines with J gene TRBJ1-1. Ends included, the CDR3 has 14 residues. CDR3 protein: CASILGLRDTEAFF.

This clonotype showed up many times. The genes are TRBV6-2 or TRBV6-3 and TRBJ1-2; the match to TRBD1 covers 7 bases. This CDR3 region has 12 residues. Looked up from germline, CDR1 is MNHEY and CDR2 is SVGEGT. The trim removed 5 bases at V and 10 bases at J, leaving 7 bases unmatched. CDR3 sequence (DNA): TGTGCCAGCAGTGCCCACAGGGGTGACTACACCTTC. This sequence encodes CASSAHRGDYTF.

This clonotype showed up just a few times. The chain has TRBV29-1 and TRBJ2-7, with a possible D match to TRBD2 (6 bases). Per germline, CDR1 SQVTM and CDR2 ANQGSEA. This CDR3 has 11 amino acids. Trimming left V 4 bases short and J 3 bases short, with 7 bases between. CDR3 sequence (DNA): TGCAGCGTTGGGGAGGTCTACGAGCAGTACTTC. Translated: CSVGEVYEQYF.

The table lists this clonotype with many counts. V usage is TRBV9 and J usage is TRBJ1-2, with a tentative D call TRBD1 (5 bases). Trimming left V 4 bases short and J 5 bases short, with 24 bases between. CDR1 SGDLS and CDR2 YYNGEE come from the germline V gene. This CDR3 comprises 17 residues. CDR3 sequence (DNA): TGTGCCAGCAGCCCGACTCCGACAGCCCCTGGAGATTATGGCTACACCTTC. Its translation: CASSPTPTAPGDYGYTF. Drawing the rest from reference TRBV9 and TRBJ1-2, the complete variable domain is DSGVTQTPKHLITATGQRVTLRCSPRSGDLSVYWYQQSLDQGLQFLIQYYNGEERAKGNILERFSAQQFPDLHSELNLSSLELGDSALYFCASSPTPTAPGDYGYTFGSGTRLTVV.